This record covers a single T cell receptor (beta chain). This entry is derived from a study of shared clonotypes between healthy human individuals. Using immunoSEQ multiplex PCR, the repertoire was profiled, and TCRdb retains in-frame clones only, with some absent. The data contain 2 million to 3 million clones, roughly nine tenths of them singletons. V dropped 7 bases and J dropped 7 bases, with 16 bases sitting between them. In germline, CDR1 is SNHLY, CDR2 FYNNEI. This CDR3 region has 14 residues. This sequence was found in a man younger than 35 in good health. Sequencing input: naive CD4+ T cells sorted from blood. The subset is: CD45RA+ positively selected. V usage is TRBV2 and J usage is TRBJ1-4; no clear D. CDR3 nucleotides: TGTGCCAGCATACAGCTGCAACTAAGTGAAAAACTGTTTTTT. Amino acids: CASIQLQLSEKLFF. Drawing the rest from reference TRBV2 and TRBJ1-4, the complete variable domain is EPEVTQTPSHQVTQMGQEVILRCVPISNHLYFYWYRQILGQKVEFLVSFYNNEISEKSEIFDDQFSVERPDGSNFTLKIRSTKLEDSAMYFCASIQLQLSEKLFFGSGTQLSVL.